A single T cell receptor (beta chain) is shown here with its context. Antigen: not known. The sample is drawn from a study of siplizumab effects on memory and regulatory T cells. The study, taken as a whole, reports: Naive T cells were seen as more diverse than memory cells and as major alloresponse contributors. Suppressive capability of dividing Tregs from siplizumab cultures went unverified.

The V end lost 4 bases, the J end lost 2 bases, and 18 bases lay between the germline ends. This CDR3 region has 17 residues. Germline CDR1 and CDR2: MNHNS and SASEGT. Each sample contributed approximately 96,000 TCR templates to the assay. Libraries were prepared by immunoSEQ multiplex PCR; TCRdb keeps only in-frame clonotypes and omits some of them. The sample yields about 63,000 clones, roughly 85% seen once. Unstimulated TEMRA, naive, memory and effector memory subsets were sequenced in a few donor pairs. The sequenced material came from memory CD4+ T cells sorted from blood. The sequence derives from a human donor in good health. The V gene is TRBV6-1, the J gene TRBJ1-5; no firm D call. CDR3 sequence reads: CASSADLRRKGNQPQHF. The DNA for the CDR3 is TGTGCCAGCAGTGCAGACCTCCGGCGTAAGGGCAATCAGCCCCAGCATTTT.